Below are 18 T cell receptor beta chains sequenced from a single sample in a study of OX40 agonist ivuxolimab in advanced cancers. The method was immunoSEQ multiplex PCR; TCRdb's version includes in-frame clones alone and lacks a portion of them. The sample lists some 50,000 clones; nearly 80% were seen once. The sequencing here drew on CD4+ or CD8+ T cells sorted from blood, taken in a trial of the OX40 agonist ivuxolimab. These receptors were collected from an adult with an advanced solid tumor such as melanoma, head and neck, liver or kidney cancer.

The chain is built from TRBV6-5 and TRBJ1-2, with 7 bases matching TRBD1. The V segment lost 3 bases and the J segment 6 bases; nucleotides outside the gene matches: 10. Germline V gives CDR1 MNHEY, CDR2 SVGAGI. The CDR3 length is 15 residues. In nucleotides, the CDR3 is TGTGCCAGCAGTTATCAGGGGGTAGCGGGTAATGGCTACACCTTC. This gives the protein CASSYQGVAGNGYTF.

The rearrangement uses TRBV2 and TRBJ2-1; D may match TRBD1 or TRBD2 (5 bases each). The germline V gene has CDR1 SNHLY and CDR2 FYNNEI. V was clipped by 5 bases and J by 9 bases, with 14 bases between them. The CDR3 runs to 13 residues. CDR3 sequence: CASSYSDGTEQFF. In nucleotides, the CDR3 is TGTGCCAGCAGTTATTCCGACGGGACTGAGCAGTTCTTC. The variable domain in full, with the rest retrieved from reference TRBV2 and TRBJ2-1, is EPEVTQTPSHQVTQMGQEVILRCVPISNHLYFYWYRQILGQKVEFLVSFYNNEISEKSEIFDDQFSVERPDGSNFTLKIRSTKLEDSAMYFCASSYSDGTEQFFGPGTRLTVL.

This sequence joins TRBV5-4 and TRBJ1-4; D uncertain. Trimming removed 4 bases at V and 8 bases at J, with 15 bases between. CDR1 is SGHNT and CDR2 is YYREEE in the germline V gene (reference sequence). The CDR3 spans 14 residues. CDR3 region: CASSKTTVDEKLFF. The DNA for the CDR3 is TGTGCCAGCAGCAAGACTACGGTCGACGAAAAACTGTTTTTT. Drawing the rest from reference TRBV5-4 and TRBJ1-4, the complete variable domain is ETGVTQSPTHLIKTRGQQVTLRCSSQSGHNTVSWYQQALGQGPQFIFQYYREEENGRGNFPPRFSGLQFPNYSSELNVNALELDDSALYLCASSKTTVDEKLFFGSGTQLSVL.

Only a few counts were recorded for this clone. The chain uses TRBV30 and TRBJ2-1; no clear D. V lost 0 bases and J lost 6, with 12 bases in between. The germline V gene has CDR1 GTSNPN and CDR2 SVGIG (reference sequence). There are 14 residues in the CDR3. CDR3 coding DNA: TGTGCCTGGAGTGTGGTCCAGGTCCCCAATGAGCAGTTCTTC. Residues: CAWSVVQVPNEQFF.

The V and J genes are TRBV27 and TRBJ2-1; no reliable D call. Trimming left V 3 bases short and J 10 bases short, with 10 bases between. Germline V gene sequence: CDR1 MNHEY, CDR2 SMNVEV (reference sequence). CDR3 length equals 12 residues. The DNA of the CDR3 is TGTGCCAGCAGTTTCTCAGGCGTGGAGCAGTTCTTC. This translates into CASSFSGVEQFF.

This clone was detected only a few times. Written as DNA, the CDR3 is TGCGCCAGCAGCTTGGCACAAACTAGAGATACGCAGTATTTT. Protein product: CASSLAQTRDTQYF. The rearrangement joins TRBV5-1 to TRBJ2-3; tentatively, D is TRBD2 (5 bases). The length of the CDR3 is 14 residues. The germline V and J ends were trimmed by 0 bases and 5 bases, with 10 bases remaining between them. Germline V CDR1 and CDR2: SGHRS, YFSETQ.

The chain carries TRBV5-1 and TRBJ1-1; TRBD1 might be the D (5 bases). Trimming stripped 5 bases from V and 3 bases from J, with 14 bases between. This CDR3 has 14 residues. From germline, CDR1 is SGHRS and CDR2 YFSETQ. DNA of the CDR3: TGCGCCAGCAGGCGGGACTTATTGGACACTGAAGCTTTCTTT. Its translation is CASRRDLLDTEAFF.

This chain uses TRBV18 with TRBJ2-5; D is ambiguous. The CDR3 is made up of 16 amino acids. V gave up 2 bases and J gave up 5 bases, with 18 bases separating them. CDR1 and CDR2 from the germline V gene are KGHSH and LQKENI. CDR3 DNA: TGTGCCAGCTCACCAGGCGTTTTCATCGGTTTGGAGACCCAGTACTTC. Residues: CASSPGVFIGLETQYF.

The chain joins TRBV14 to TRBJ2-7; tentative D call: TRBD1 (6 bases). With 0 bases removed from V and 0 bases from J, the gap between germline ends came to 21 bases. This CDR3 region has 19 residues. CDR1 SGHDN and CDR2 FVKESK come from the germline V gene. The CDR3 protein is CASSQDFRTGHLSSYEQYF. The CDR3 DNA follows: TGTGCCAGCAGCCAAGATTTTAGGACGGGACATTTAAGCTCCTACGAGCAGTACTTC.

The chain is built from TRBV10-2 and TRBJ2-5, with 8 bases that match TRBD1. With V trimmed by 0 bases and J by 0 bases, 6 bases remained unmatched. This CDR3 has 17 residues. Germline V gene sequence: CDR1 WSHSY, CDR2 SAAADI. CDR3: CASSESTLTGDQETQYF. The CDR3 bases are TGCGCCAGCAGTGAGTCGACCCTGACAGGGGACCAAGAGACCCAGTACTTC.

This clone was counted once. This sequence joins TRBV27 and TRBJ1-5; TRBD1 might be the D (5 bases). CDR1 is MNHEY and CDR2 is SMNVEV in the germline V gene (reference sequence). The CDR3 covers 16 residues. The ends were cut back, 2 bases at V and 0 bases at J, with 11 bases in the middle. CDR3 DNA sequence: TGTGCCAGCAGTTTACGGGACCCTAATAGCAATCAGCCCCAGCATTTT. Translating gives CASSLRDPNSNQPQHF.

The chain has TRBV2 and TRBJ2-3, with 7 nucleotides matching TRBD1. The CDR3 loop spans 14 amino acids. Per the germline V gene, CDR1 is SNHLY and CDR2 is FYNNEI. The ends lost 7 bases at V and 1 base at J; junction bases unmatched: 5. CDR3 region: CASKQGVGTDTQYF. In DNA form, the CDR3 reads TGTGCCAGCAAGCAGGGGGTAGGCACAGATACGCAGTATTTT.

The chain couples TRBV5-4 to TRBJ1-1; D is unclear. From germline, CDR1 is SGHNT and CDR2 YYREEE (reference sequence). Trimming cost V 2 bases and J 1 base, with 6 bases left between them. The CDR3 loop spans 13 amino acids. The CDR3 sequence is CASSFDWNTEAFF. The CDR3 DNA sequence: TGTGCCAGCAGCTTCGACTGGAACACTGAAGCTTTCTTT.

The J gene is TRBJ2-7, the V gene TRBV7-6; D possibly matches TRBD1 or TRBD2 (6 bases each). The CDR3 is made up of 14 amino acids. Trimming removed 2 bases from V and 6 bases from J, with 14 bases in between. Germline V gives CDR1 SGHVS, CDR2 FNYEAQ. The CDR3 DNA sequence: TGTGCCAGCAGCTTAAACAGGGAGGCTCTCGAGCAGTACTTC. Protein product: CASSLNREALEQYF.

CDR3 region: CASSDLRQRGLNEQFF. The CDR3 DNA reads as TGTGCCAGCAGCGACCTACGGCAGCGGGGCCTCAATGAGCAGTTCTTC. The rearrangement uses TRBV13 and TRBJ2-1; TRBD2 agrees at 7 bases. The CDR3 extends over 16 amino acids. Germline assignment: CDR1 PRHDT and CDR2 FYEKMQ (reference sequence). The junction had 13 bases not matched to a gene; V was cut back by 5 bases and J by 6 bases. Looking up the rest from reference TRBV13 and TRBJ2-1 gives the full variable domain: AAGVIQSPRHLIKEKRETATLKCYPIPRHDTVYWYQQGPGQDPQFLISFYEKMQSDKGSIPDRFSAQQFSDYHSELNMSSLELGDSALYFCASSDLRQRGLNEQFFGPGTRLTVL.

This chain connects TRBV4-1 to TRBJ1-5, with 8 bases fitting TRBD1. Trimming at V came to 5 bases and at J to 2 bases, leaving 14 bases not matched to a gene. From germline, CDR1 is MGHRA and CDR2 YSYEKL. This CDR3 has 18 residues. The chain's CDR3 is CASSEVGRGPVGNQPQHF. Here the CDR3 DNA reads TGCGCCAGCAGCGAAGTCGGCAGGGGGCCGGTCGGCAATCAGCCCCAGCATTTT.

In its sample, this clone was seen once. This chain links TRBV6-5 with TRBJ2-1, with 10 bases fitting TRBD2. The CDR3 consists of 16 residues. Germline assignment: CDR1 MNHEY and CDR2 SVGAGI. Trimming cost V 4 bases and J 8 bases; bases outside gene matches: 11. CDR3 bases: TGTGCCAGCAGTTTCCCAAGCGGGAGGGTTAGTGATGAGCAGTTCTTC. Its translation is CASSFPSGRVSDEQFF.

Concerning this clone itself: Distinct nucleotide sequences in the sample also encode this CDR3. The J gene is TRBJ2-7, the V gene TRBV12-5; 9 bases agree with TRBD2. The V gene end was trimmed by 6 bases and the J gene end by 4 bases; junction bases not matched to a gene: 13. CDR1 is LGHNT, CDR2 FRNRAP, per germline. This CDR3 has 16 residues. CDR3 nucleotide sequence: TGTGCTAGTGGGCGGGGGGCGGGAGGGCCCCAGTACGAGCAGTACTTC. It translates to CASGRGAGGPQYEQYF. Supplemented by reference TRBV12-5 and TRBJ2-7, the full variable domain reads DARVTQTPRHKVTEMGQEVTMRCQPILGHNTVFWYRQTMMQGLELLAYFRNRAPLDDSGMPKDRFSAEMPDATLATLKIQPSEPRDSAVYFCASGRGAGGPQYEQYFGPGTRLTVT.